The 21 T cell receptor beta chains below were found in one sample sequenced in a study of Ad26.COV2.S vaccination and SARS-CoV-2 variants. The treatment: around 19 received Ad26.COV2.S at low or high dose, single or two shots; 5 received placebo; per-sample allocation not given. Vaccine and placebo recipients were sampled on day 63 after the first injection. Method: immunoSEQ multiplex PCR; TCRdb's copy keeps in-frame clones and lacks some. This table holds hundreds of thousands of clones, more than 70% found once. The sample here was peripheral blood, taken in a trial of Ad26.COV2.S vaccine versus placebo. The receptors were gathered from a person aged 18 to 65 who received the Ad26.COV2.S COVID-19 vaccine or a placebo.

The J gene is TRBJ2-3, the V gene TRBV5-1, with D perhaps TRBD1 (6 bases). This CDR3 comprises 15 residues. The V gene lost 3 bases and the J gene lost 1 base, with 12 bases spanning the gap. Germline CDR1 is SGHRS and CDR2 is YFSETQ. In DNA, the CDR3 is TGCGCCAGCAGCTCGGGACATTCGGGCACAGATACGCAGTATTTT. This codes for CASSSGHSGTDTQYF.

The rearrangement uses TRBV30 and TRBJ1-5; a possible D gene is TRBD1 (5 bases). CDR1 and CDR2 from the germline V gene are GTSNPN and SVGIG (reference sequence). The CDR3 runs to 14 residues. Trimming left V 1 base short and J 2 bases short, with 9 bases between. CDR3 nucleotide sequence: TGTGCCTGGAGTGGGGGCGCGGGCAATCAGCCCCAGCATTTT. It encodes CAWSGGAGNQPQHF.

The V gene is TRBV15, the J gene TRBJ2-1, with D possibly called TRBD1 or TRBD2 (5 bases each). Trimming left V 0 bases short and J 0 bases short, with 12 bases between. Germline CDR1 and CDR2: LNHNV and YYDKDF (reference sequence). The CDR3 has 17 amino acids. CDR3 amino acids: CATSRDPGTLSYNEQFF. The DNA of the CDR3 is TGTGCCACCAGCAGAGATCCCGGGACCCTCTCCTACAATGAGCAGTTCTTC. Using reference TRBV15 and TRBJ2-1 for the parts outside the CDR3, the full variable domain is DAMVIQNPRYQVTQFGKPVTLSCSQTLNHNVMYWYQQKSSQAPKLLFHYYDKDFNNEADTPDNFQSRRPNTSFCFLDIRSPGLGDTAMYLCATSRDPGTLSYNEQFFGPGTRLTVL.

The CDR3 DNA is TGTGCCAGCAGCGGACAGGGATTAGGTGGCTACACCTTC. Residues: CASSGQGLGGYTF. V gene TRBV9 combines with J gene TRBJ1-2, with TRBD1 matching over 7 bases. Trimming took 3 bases from V and 7 from J; bases not matched to a gene: 6. The CDR3 consists of 13 residues. Per the germline V gene, CDR1 is SGDLS and CDR2 is YYNGEE.

This clone appeared a single time. The chain joins TRBV7-2 to TRBJ2-2; 8 bases are shared with TRBD2. The germline V gene has CDR1 SGHTA and CDR2 FQGNSA. With V trimmed by 6 bases and J by 6 bases, 9 bases remained unmatched. The CDR3 sequence is 15 residues long. The CDR3 DNA sequence: TGTGCCAGCAGGGAACGGGGGGGAAGACCCGGGGAGCTGTTTTTT. It translates to CASRERGGRPGELFF.

The chain links TRBV18 to TRBJ1-5, with D possibly matching TRBD1 (6 bases). The CDR3 runs to 16 residues. Germline lookup yields CDR1 KGHSH and CDR2 LQKENI. The ends were cut back, 1 base at V and 3 bases at J, with 13 bases in the middle. As DNA, the CDR3 is TGTGCCAGCTCACCACAGGGAGGGGGTGACAATCAGCCCCAGCATTTT. Its protein is CASSPQGGGDNQPQHF. Combining the CDR3 with reference TRBV18 and TRBJ1-5 gives the whole variable domain NAGVMQNPRHLVRRRGQEARLRCSPMKGHSHVYWYRQLPEEGLKFMVYLQKENIIDESGMPKERFSAEFPKEGPSILRIQQVVRGDSAAYFCASSPQGGGDNQPQHFGDGTRLSIL.

The J gene is TRBJ2-6, the V gene TRBV24-1, with D hard to call. The germline V gene encodes CDR1 KGHDR and CDR2 SFDVKD. CDR3 length: 14 residues. V was cut by 3 bases and J by 1 base, with 3 bases left in between. This CDR3 reads CATSDNSGANVLTF. CDR3 bases: TGTGCCACCAGTGATAATTCTGGGGCCAACGTCCTGACTTTC.

The chain carries TRBV24-1 and TRBJ2-3; 9 bases map to TRBD1. With 2 bases clipped from V and 5 bases from J, the junction kept 7 bases outside the gene matches. The CDR3 has 16 amino acids. In germline, CDR1 is KGHDR, CDR2 SFDVKD. CDR3 loop: CATSDSTGTGKDTQYF. CDR3 nucleotides: TGTGCCACCAGTGATTCCACCGGGACAGGGAAAGATACGCAGTATTTT.

The chain uses TRBV3-1 (or the pseudogene TRBV3-2) and TRBJ2-1; maybe TRBD2 (7 bases). The length of the CDR3 is 17 residues. The germline CDR1 and CDR2 sequences are LGHDT and YNNKEL (reference sequence). Trimming removed 1 base from V and 3 bases from J, with 16 bases in between. CDR3 in amino acids: CASSQVGGLGGYNEQFF. Written as DNA, the CDR3 is TGTGCCAGCAGCCAAGTAGGCGGACTAGGGGGCTACAATGAGCAGTTCTTC.

In its sample, this clone was seen once. This chain connects TRBV18 to TRBJ1-1; D possibly corresponds to TRBD1 (6 bases). The length of the CDR3 is 14 residues. V was cut by 2 bases and J by 7 bases, with 14 bases left in between. Germline V gene lookup returns CDR1 KGHSH and CDR2 LQKENI. CDR3 DNA sequence: TGTGCCAGCTCACCAGGAGGGGGAGGGTTTGAAGCTTTCTTT. Residues: CASSPGGGGFEAFF.

The chain carries TRBV30 and TRBJ1-5; the match to TRBD1 covers 8 bases. The V segment lost 0 bases and the J segment 4 bases; nucleotides outside the gene matches: 8. The germline gives CDR1 GTSNPN, CDR2 SVGIG (reference sequence). The CDR3 has 16 amino acids. The CDR3 reads CAWSVQGEGANQPQHF. CDR3 bases: TGTGCCTGGAGTGTACAGGGGGAGGGCGCAAATCAGCCCCAGCATTTT.

The J gene is TRBJ2-7, the V gene TRBV6-1; the D gene is possibly TRBD1 (6 bases). The CDR3 covers 13 residues. V was pared by 2 bases and J by 3 bases, with 8 bases between. Germline V lookup: CDR1 MNHNS, CDR2 SASEGT. CDR3 sequence reads: CASSEQGRYEQYF. CDR3 sequence (DNA): TGTGCCAGCAGTGAACAGGGGCGCTACGAGCAGTACTTC.

The chain links TRBV14 to TRBJ1-2; no definite D call. CDR3 length: 13 amino acids. Trimming left V 0 bases short and J 8 bases short, with 10 bases between. Germline V gene data show CDR1 as SGHDN and CDR2 as FVKESK. CDR3 nucleotide sequence: TGTGCCAGCAGCCAAGATGGGTCCGGCGGCTACACCTTC. This gives the protein CASSQDGSGGYTF.

V and J are TRBV5-1 and TRBJ1-6; D not certain. V lost 2 bases to trimming and J lost 3 bases, with 9 bases between them. Germline CDR1 and CDR2: SGHRS and YFSETQ. The CDR3 consists of 15 residues. The CDR3 DNA reads as TGCGCCAGCAGCTTTCTTGGGGTCTATAATTCACCCCTCCACTTT. It yields the protein CASSFLGVYNSPLHF.

The rearrangement links TRBV19 to TRBJ2-1; D remains unclear. Germline lookup yields CDR1 LNHDA and CDR2 SQIVND (reference sequence). Trimming cost V 2 bases and J 0 bases, with 8 bases left between them. This CDR3 has 15 residues. CDR3 bases: TGTGCCAGTAGTATATCACTGAGCTCCTACAATGAGCAGTTCTTC. Residues: CASSISLSSYNEQFF.

Worth noting for this clone: Other nucleotide sequences from this sample produce the same CDR3. The chain has TRBV7-2 and TRBJ2-1; D is possibly TRBD2 (6 bases). Per the germline V gene, CDR1 is SGHTA and CDR2 is FQGNSA. The CDR3 runs to 15 residues. V was cut by 1 base and J by 1 base, with 8 bases left in between. CDR3 loop: CASSLVSGSYNEQFF. Here the CDR3 DNA reads TGTGCCAGCAGCTTAGTTAGCGGATCCTACAATGAGCAGTTCTTC.

The rearrangement joins TRBV4-2 to TRBJ2-7, with 8 bases identical to TRBD1. CDR3 length equals 16 residues. The V gene end was trimmed by 2 bases and the J gene end by 2 bases; junction bases not matched to a gene: 8. CDR1 LGHNA and CDR2 YNFKEQ come from the germline V gene. CDR3 DNA sequence: TGTGCCAGCAGCCAACACCAGGGGGCAACGACCTACGAGCAGTACTTC. This encodes CASSQHQGATTYEQYF.

The chain uses TRBV11-1 and TRBJ2-6; TRBD1 or TRBD2 may be the D gene (5 bases each). CDR1 and CDR2 from the germline V gene are SGHAT and FQDESV (reference sequence). The CDR3 contains 16 residues. V lost 6 bases and J 0 bases, leaving 12 bases between the germline ends. CDR3 protein: CASSPGRNSGANVLTF. The DNA for the CDR3 is TGTGCCAGCAGTCCGGGACGTAACTCTGGGGCCAACGTCCTGACTTTC.

This chain links TRBV27 with TRBJ1-1; tentative D call: TRBD1 (5 bases). The CDR3 has 15 residues. Germline V gene data show CDR1 as MNHEY and CDR2 as SMNVEV (reference sequence). Trimming stripped 3 bases from V and 6 bases from J, with 17 bases between. The CDR3 region has the DNA TGTGCCAGCAGTTTCCGGGGACCCCACCCCCCTGAAGCTTTCTTT. The encoded protein is CASSFRGPHPPEAFF.

The CDR3 protein is CASSEWGNTEAFF. In DNA, the CDR3 is TGCGCCAGCAGTGAGTGGGGGAACACTGAAGCTTTCTTT. The chain uses TRBV10-2 and TRBJ1-1, with no clear D. Germline V gene lookup returns CDR1 WSHSY and CDR2 SAAADI. Trimming took off 1 base at V and 1 base at J, with 4 bases between the two ends. CDR3 length: 13 residues.

V is TRBV19 and J is TRBJ2-1; weak D call: TRBD2 (6 bases). Germline V gene data show CDR1 as LNHDA and CDR2 as SQIVND (reference sequence). The CDR3 contains 13 residues. Trimming took 7 bases from V and 4 from J, leaving 11 bases between them. This chain's CDR3 is CASKREAYNEQFF. The CDR3 coding sequence is TGTGCCAGTAAGAGGGAGGCTTACAATGAGCAGTTCTTC.